The 7 T cell receptor beta chains below were found in one sample sequenced in a study of blood T cells in healthy people across ages. It was with a sample-barcoded 5' primer and a J-beta primer mix that a second PCR of roughly 7 to 12 cycles was run. TCRdb used MiXCR to reprocess the 5' RACE reads, holding one entry per CDR3 protein. The sample yields 600,000 to 900,000 distinct CDR3 sequences, roughly 25% seen once. This sample was shared with a second study, whose subject was T cells of mothers and their children.

Input material: blood. Receptors were obtained from a boy between 10 and 17 years old in good health.

This clonotype has only a few counts. The chain joins TRBV18 to TRBJ1-2; the D is unclear. The CDR3 totals 14 residues. CDR1 and CDR2 (germline): KGHSH, LQKENI. V lost 7 bases, J lost 3 bases, and 15 bases lay in between. Written as DNA, the CDR3 is TGTGCCAGCTACCGGTATGGGGAGGACTATGGCTACACCTTC. It is translated as CASYRYGEDYGYTF.

This chain links TRBV4-2 with TRBJ2-7; a weak D match, TRBD1 (5 bases). The CDR3 loop spans 16 amino acids. The V gene's germline CDR1 is LGHNA and CDR2 YNFKEQ. V lost 1 base, J lost 2 bases, and 15 bases lay in between. The CDR3 nucleotides are TGTGCCAGCAGCCAAGTCAAGCAAGGGGCTCCCTACGAGCAGTACTTC. The encoded protein is CASSQVKQGAPYEQYF.

This clonotype was picked up one time. The gene calls are TRBV7-2 and TRBJ2-3; 14 nucleotides align to TRBD2. The CDR3 loop spans 16 amino acids. CDR1 SGHTA and CDR2 FQGNSA come from the germline V gene. V shed 5 bases, J shed 7 bases, and the junction held 8 bases outside the gene matches. The CDR3 here is CASSGPGTSGRHTQYF. The CDR3 DNA reads TGTGCCAGCAGCGGACCCGGGACTAGCGGGAGACATACGCAGTATTTT. The whole variable domain, filled in from reference TRBV7-2 and TRBJ2-3, reads GAGVSQSPSNKVTEKGKDVELRCDPISGHTALYWYRQSLGQGLEFLIYFQGNSAPDKSGLPSDRFSAERTGGSVSTLTIQRTQQEDSAVYLCASSGPGTSGRHTQYFGPGTRLTVL.

This clonotype was found a few times. The chain uses TRBV6-5 and TRBJ1-1; 7 nucleotides line up with TRBD1. CDR1 MNHEY and CDR2 SVGAGI come from the germline V gene. There are 16 residues in the CDR3. J was trimmed by 0 bases and V by 0 bases; bases with no gene match: 4. The CDR3 loop reads CASSYSPQGVNTEAFF. For the CDR3, the DNA is TGTGCCAGCAGTTACTCGCCCCAGGGGGTGAACACTGAAGCTTTCTTT.

The chain joins TRBV6-6 to TRBJ1-5; 9 nucleotides agree with TRBD1. This CDR3 is built from 15 residues. The germline CDR1 and CDR2 sequences are MNHNY and SVGAGI (reference sequence). V trimming: 4 bases; J trimming: 7 bases; junction bases outside the gene matches: 8. In nucleotides, the CDR3 is TGTGCCAGCAGTTCCGGAGGACAGGGGAGGCAGCCCCAGCATTTT. This encodes CASSSGGQGRQPQHF.

This clonotype was observed a few times. J is TRBJ1-2 and V is TRBV27; 12 bases map to TRBD1. V shed 1 base and J 11 bases; nucleotides not matched to a gene: 8. Germline assignment: CDR1 MNHEY and CDR2 SMNVEV (reference sequence). This CDR3 contains 15 residues. The CDR3 DNA reads as TGTGCCAGCAGTTTATTGGGACAGGGGGCGGGCTCGTACACCTTC. Residues: CASSLLGQGAGSYTF.

In regard to this clonotype: One end of the junction does not line up with germline, which may come from a read error. This chain links TRBV20-1 with TRBJ2-3, with a possible D match to TRBD1 (6 bases). This CDR3 has 13 residues. Germline assignment: CDR1 DFQATT and CDR2 SNEGSKA (reference sequence). CDR3 DNA sequence: TGCAGTGCTACAAAACAGGGCCCAGAGACGCAGTATTTT. This sequence encodes CSATKQGPETQYF.